Listed below are T cell receptor beta chains from one sample, sequenced in a study of beta chain features in type 1 diabetes. The method was immunoSEQ multiplex PCR; TCRdb's version includes in-frame clones alone and lacks a portion of them. The sample has 300,000 or so clones, about 13% seen once. Sequencing used naive CD4+ T cells from blood. The receptors here all came from a woman aged 18-29 years with type 1 diabetes. The CDR3 runs from the conserved cysteine through the conserved F or W. The D gene is left open where the match is weak. Rows give clone size only sometimes, using once, few, many, or a class for an expanded clone.

d_call: NA
v_call: TRBV5-1
j_call: TRBJ2-5
clone_size: NA
cdr3_aa: CASSLLALPGETQYF
cdr3_nt: TGCGCCAGCAGCTTACTAGCTCTCCCCGGGGAGACCCAGTACTTC

d_call: NA
v_call: TRBV6-6
j_call: TRBJ2-1
clone_size: few
cdr3_aa: CASRAEGNEQFF
cdr3_nt: TGTGCCAGTAGGGCCGAGGGCAATGAGCAGTTCTTC

d_call: NA
v_call: TRBV29-1
j_call: TRBJ2-4
clone_size: many
cdr3_aa: CSVHRDIQYF
cdr3_nt: TGCAGCGTTCACAGGGACATTCAGTACTTC

d_call: NA
v_call: TRBV6-5
j_call: TRBJ2-3
clone_size: NA
cdr3_aa: CASSYSYKSDTQYF
cdr3_nt: TGTGCCAGCAGTTACTCGTACAAATCAGATACGCAGTATTTT

d_call: NA
v_call: TRBV6-1
j_call: TRBJ1-2
clone_size: few
cdr3_aa: CASSEQGGVGGYTF
cdr3_nt: TGTGCCAGCAGCGAACAGGGTGGAGTAGGAGGCTACACCTTC

d_call: TRBD1
v_call: TRBV19
j_call: TRBJ1-5
clone_size: NA
cdr3_aa: CASSKGQGSQPQHF
cdr3_nt: TGTGCCAGTAGTAAGGGACAGGGGTCTCAGCCCCAGCATTTT

d_call: NA
v_call: TRBV6-5
j_call: TRBJ2-7
clone_size: few
cdr3_aa: CASSYSRGGEQYF
cdr3_nt: TGTGCCAGCAGTTACTCTAGGGGTGGCGAGCAGTACTTC

d_call: NA
v_call: TRBV5-1
j_call: TRBJ1-1
clone_size: NA
cdr3_aa: CASSWFRENTEAFF
cdr3_nt: TGCGCCAGCAGTTGGTTCCGAGAGAACACTGAAGCTTTCTTT

d_call: NA
v_call: TRBV6-5
j_call: TRBJ2-1
clone_size: NA
cdr3_aa: CASTRVADSYNEQFF
cdr3_nt: TGTGCCAGCACCCGGGTAGCGGATTCCTACAATGAGCAGTTCTTC

d_call: NA
v_call: TRBV29-1
j_call: TRBJ1-3
clone_size: few
cdr3_aa: CSVGSSGNTIYF
cdr3_nt: TGCAGCGTTGGGAGCTCTGGAAACACCATATATTTT

d_call: NA
v_call: TRBV7-3
j_call: TRBJ2-3
clone_size: NA
cdr3_aa: CASSLAGSRGTDTQYF
cdr3_nt: TGTGCCAGCAGCTTAGCGGGGTCAAGGGGCACAGATACGCAGTATTTT

d_call: NA
v_call: TRBV7-2
j_call: TRBJ2-3
clone_size: few
cdr3_aa: CASSLALSGTQYF
cdr3_nt: TGTGCCAGCAGCTTAGCGCTGTCGGGTACGCAGTATTTT

d_call: NA
v_call: TRBV30
j_call: TRBJ1-1
clone_size: many
cdr3_aa: CACTRVNTEAFF
cdr3_nt: TGTGCCTGCACCAGGGTGAACACTGAAGCTTTCTTT

d_call: TRBD2
v_call: TRBV14
j_call: TRBJ2-1
clone_size: few
cdr3_aa: CAIQRTAGVYNEQFF
cdr3_nt: TGTGCCATCCAGCGGACAGCGGGGGTATACAATGAGCAGTTCTTC

d_call: TRBD1
v_call: TRBV12-5
j_call: TRBJ1-1
clone_size: NA
cdr3_aa: CASGLVRRGPTEAFF
cdr3_nt: TGTGCTAGTGGTTTGGTACGAAGGGGGCCCACTGAAGCTTTCTTT

d_call: TRBD1
v_call: TRBV28
j_call: TRBJ2-4
clone_size: few
cdr3_aa: CASSPGQGLNQYF
cdr3_nt: TGTGCCAGCAGTCCCGGACAGGGTCTAAATCAGTACTTC

d_call: NA
v_call: TRBV6-6
j_call: TRBJ2-3
clone_size: NA
cdr3_aa: CASSWGEGERDF
cdr3_nt: TGTGCCAGCAGTTGGGGGGAGGGGGAGCGCGATTTT

d_call: NA
v_call: TRBV7-2
j_call: TRBJ2-1
clone_size: NA
cdr3_aa: CASSFARENEQFF
cdr3_nt: TGTGCCAGCAGCTTTGCTCGGGAAAATGAGCAGTTCTTC

d_call: TRBD1
v_call: TRBV9
j_call: TRBJ1-1
clone_size: NA
cdr3_aa: CASSVVTGGSAEAFF
cdr3_nt: TGTGCCAGCAGCGTTGTGACAGGGGGCTCGGCTGAAGCTTTCTTT

d_call: TRBD1
v_call: TRBV7-2
j_call: TRBJ1-2
clone_size: few
cdr3_aa: CASTQGQPYGYTF
cdr3_nt: TGTGCCAGCACCCAGGGACAGCCTTATGGCTACACCTTC

d_call: TRBD1
v_call: TRBV7-9
j_call: TRBJ2-5
clone_size: NA
cdr3_aa: CASSSSDRPRTLETQYF
cdr3_nt: TGTGCCAGCAGCTCGTCGGACAGGCCGCGGACGTTAGAGACCCAGTACTTC

d_call: NA
v_call: TRBV28
j_call: TRBJ2-1
clone_size: few
cdr3_aa: CASKRIEQFF
cdr3_nt: TGTGCCAGCAAGAGAATTGAGCAGTTCTTC

d_call: TRBD1
v_call: TRBV30
j_call: TRBJ1-5
clone_size: few
cdr3_aa: CASQGAESQPQHF
cdr3_nt: TGTGCCTCACAGGGGGCTGAGAGTCAGCCCCAGCATTTT

d_call: TRBD2
v_call: TRBV15
j_call: TRBJ2-1
clone_size: NA
cdr3_aa: CATSRGISGSYNEQFF
cdr3_nt: TGTGCCACCAGCAGAGGTATTAGCGGGAGTTACAATGAGCAGTTCTTC

d_call: TRBD1
v_call: TRBV5-1
j_call: TRBJ2-7
clone_size: NA
cdr3_aa: CASSSWTGDYEQYF
cdr3_nt: TGCGCCAGCAGCTCTTGGACAGGGGATTACGAGCAGTACTTC

d_call: TRBD1
v_call: TRBV30
j_call: TRBJ1-1
clone_size: few
cdr3_aa: CAWSPDRGYTEAFF
cdr3_nt: TGTGCCTGGAGTCCAGACAGGGGTTACACTGAAGCTTTCTTT

d_call: NA
v_call: TRBV5-1
j_call: TRBJ1-1
clone_size: few
cdr3_aa: CASSSTSGQSRTEAFF
cdr3_nt: TGCGCCAGCAGCTCGACCTCGGGACAATCGAGGACTGAAGCTTTCTTT

d_call: TRBD1
v_call: TRBV18
j_call: TRBJ1-5
clone_size: NA
cdr3_aa: CASSQGAITGQPQHF
cdr3_nt: TGTGCCAGCTCACAGGGGGCGATAACAGGTCAGCCCCAGCATTTT

d_call: TRBD1
v_call: TRBV27
j_call: TRBJ2-1
clone_size: NA
cdr3_aa: CASSIRDSNNEQFF
cdr3_nt: TGTGCCAGCAGTATCCGGGACAGCAACAATGAGCAGTTCTTC

d_call: TRBD1
v_call: TRBV19
j_call: TRBJ1-5
clone_size: NA
cdr3_aa: CASRDRGNQPQHF
cdr3_nt: TGTGCCAGTAGGGACAGGGGCAATCAGCCCCAGCATTTT

d_call: NA
v_call: TRBV30
j_call: TRBJ1-5
clone_size: NA
cdr3_aa: CAWSGTGHQPQHF
cdr3_nt: TGTGCCTGGAGCGGAACAGGGCATCAGCCCCAGCATTTT

d_call: NA
v_call: TRBV18
j_call: TRBJ1-2
clone_size: NA
cdr3_aa: CASSRYRDGDYGYTF
cdr3_nt: TGTGCCAGCTCACGATACAGGGATGGCGACTATGGCTACACCTTC

d_call: NA
v_call: TRBV4-3
j_call: TRBJ2-3
clone_size: few
cdr3_aa: CASSWALLTSTDTQYF
cdr3_nt: TGCGCCAGCAGTTGGGCCCTCCTCACTAGCACAGATACGCAGTATTTT

d_call: NA
v_call: TRBV9
j_call: TRBJ2-3
clone_size: few
cdr3_aa: CASSVGGVSVDTQYF
cdr3_nt: TGTGCCAGCAGCGTGGGGGGAGTGTCGGTGGATACGCAGTATTTT

d_call: NA
v_call: TRBV9
j_call: TRBJ2-5
clone_size: few
cdr3_aa: CASRAAGTGTQYF
cdr3_nt: TGTGCCAGCAGGGCGGCAGGCACAGGGACCCAGTACTTC

d_call: NA
v_call: TRBV19
j_call: TRBJ2-7
clone_size: NA
cdr3_aa: CASSIGGSSYEQYF
cdr3_nt: TGTGCCAGTAGTATTGGGGGCAGCTCCTACGAGCAGTACTTC

d_call: TRBD1
v_call: TRBV4-1
j_call: TRBJ1-1
clone_size: once
cdr3_aa: CASSQPWRQGNTEAFF
cdr3_nt: TGCGCCAGCAGCCAGCCGTGGAGACAGGGCAACACTGAAGCTTTCTTT

d_call: NA
v_call: TRBV2
j_call: TRBJ2-7
clone_size: few
cdr3_aa: CASSEEFSYEQYF
cdr3_nt: TGTGCCAGCAGTGAGGAGTTCTCCTACGAGCAGTACTTC

d_call: TRBD2
v_call: TRBV7-9
j_call: TRBJ2-7
clone_size: few
cdr3_aa: CASSLGGEGSYEQYF
cdr3_nt: TGTGCCAGCAGCTTAGGTGGGGAGGGGTCCTACGAGCAGTACTTC

d_call: NA
v_call: TRBV19
j_call: TRBJ2-2
clone_size: few
cdr3_aa: CAKTPSVSKAGTGELFF
cdr3_nt: TGTGCCAAGACTCCTAGCGTCTCTAAGGCGGGCACCGGGGAGCTGTTTTTT

d_call: NA
v_call: TRBV19
j_call: TRBJ2-1
clone_size: many
cdr3_aa: CASSTAVEQFF
cdr3_nt: TGTGCCAGTAGTACGGCGGTAGAGCAGTTCTTC

d_call: NA
v_call: TRBV9
j_call: TRBJ2-7
clone_size: NA
cdr3_aa: CASSVAGTSSEQYF
cdr3_nt: TGTGCCAGCAGCGTAGCGGGAACCTCTAGCGAGCAGTACTTC

d_call: TRBD1
v_call: TRBV7-9
j_call: TRBJ1-1
clone_size: few
cdr3_aa: CASSLASQGAGTEAFF
cdr3_nt: TGTGCCAGCAGCTTAGCTAGTCAGGGGGCTGGCACTGAAGCTTTCTTT

d_call: NA
v_call: TRBV5-1
j_call: TRBJ2-5
clone_size: NA
cdr3_aa: CASSPLGHQETQYF
cdr3_nt: TGCGCCAGCAGCCCACTGGGGCACCAAGAGACCCAGTACTTC

d_call: TRBD2
v_call: TRBV9
j_call: TRBJ2-5
clone_size: NA
cdr3_aa: CASSVGGLTSGYETQYF
cdr3_nt: TGTGCCAGCAGCGTAGGAGGGCTGACTAGCGGGTACGAGACCCAGTACTTC

d_call: NA
v_call: TRBV10-3
j_call: TRBJ2-1
clone_size: NA
cdr3_aa: CAHIRRILISYNEQFF
cdr3_nt: TGTGCCCATATTCGGAGGATTCTGATCTCCTACAATGAGCAGTTCTTC

d_call: NA
v_call: TRBV19
j_call: TRBJ1-5
clone_size: once
cdr3_aa: CASSIEALDRPFQPQHF
cdr3_nt: TGTGCCAGTAGTATTGAGGCCCTAGACAGGCCTTTCCAGCCCCAGCATTTT